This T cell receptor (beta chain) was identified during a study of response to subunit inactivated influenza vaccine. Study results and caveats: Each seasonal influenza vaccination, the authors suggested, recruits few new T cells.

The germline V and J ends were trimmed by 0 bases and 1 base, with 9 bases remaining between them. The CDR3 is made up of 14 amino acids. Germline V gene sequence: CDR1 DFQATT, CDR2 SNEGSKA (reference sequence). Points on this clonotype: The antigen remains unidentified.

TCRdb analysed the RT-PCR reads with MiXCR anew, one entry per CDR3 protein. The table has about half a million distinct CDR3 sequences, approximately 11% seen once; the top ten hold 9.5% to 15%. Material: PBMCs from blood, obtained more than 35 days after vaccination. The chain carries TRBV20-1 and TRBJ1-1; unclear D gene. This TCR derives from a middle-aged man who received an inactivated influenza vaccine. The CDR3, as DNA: TGCAGTGCTAGAGATATGGGTCAGAACACTGAAGCTTTCTTT. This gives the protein CSARDMGQNTEAFF.